This TCR beta chain was recovered during a study of CD8+ T cells in alopecia areata (dated by TCRdb to the late 2010s). Broadly, across the study: In both human patients and the C3H/HeJ mouse model, the study applied high-throughput TCRbeta sequencing to look at T cell clonal expansion in alopecia areata. In humans, TCRbeta sequencing was performed on scalp tissue and on sorted CD4+ and CD8+ peripheral blood T cells from healthy controls and from patients with patchy or totalis/universalis alopecia areata. Scalp clonality was compared among normal scalp (n=4), patchy alopecia areata scalp (n=8), and alopecia totalis/universalis scalp (n=8). RNA came from the PAXgene miRNA kit for fixed scalp, the miRNeasy kit for PBMCs, and the RNeasy kit for mouse skin. TCRbeta CDR3 regions were amplified by immunoSEQ multiplex PCR with 35 Vbeta forward and 13 Jbeta reverse primers.

The protocol used for the library was the immunoSEQ multiplex PCR assay. RNA was extracted from all samples and reverse transcribed into cDNA, which served as template for TCR sequencing. First-strand cDNA was synthesized with SuperScript III using a 2:1 mix of oligo-dT and random hexamers. A synthetic immune receptor repertoire was used to assess amplification bias, and residual bias was removed computationally. The paper's processing steps were these. Raw reads were preprocessed to remove errors, and CDR3 was defined by IMGT conventions from the conserved cysteine to phenylalanine. Clonality was computed as 1 minus the Shannon entropy, with the entropy normalized by log2 of the number of productive unique TCRs. Scalp TCRbeta sequences were cross-referenced with sorted blood CD4 and CD8 repertoires so that the CD4 or CD8 identity of scalp clones could be inferred. Here the immuneACCESS table is served through TCRdb, limited to in-frame sequences with V and J called. Missing clones are a known gap in these copies; in checked studies unresolved V genes cover under half, and the rest lacks a known reason. That table is the source of V, J and clone size, and D and trimming were worked out from the DNA. The sample has 85,000 to 110,000 clones on record, around 60% of them singletons. In total, the top ten clones hold about 8.8% of the sample.

PBMCs were isolated by density centrifugation and stained for CD3, CD4 and CD8, and CD4+ and CD8+ T cells were sorted on a FACSAria. Scalp biopsies and blood samples were obtained from unaffected controls. On the study overall, not on this receptor specifically: Compared with normal scalp, lesional scalp, particularly in alopecia totalis/universalis, had higher clonality and more expanded CD8+ clones, which suggests antigenic drive. Resident alphabeta T cells in normal human skin are also sequenced, complicating scalp TCR repertoire analysis, unlike mouse skin dominated by gammadelta T cells. Shared TCR sequences between patients were less evident than in mice, which may be partly attributable to HLA diversity in the patient population.

The germline V gene (reference sequence) provides CDR1 LNHDA and CDR2 SQIVND. The V and J ends are trimmed by 0 bases and 0 bases, leaving 11 bases between them. The CDR3 spans 17 residues, from the cysteine through the phenylalanine. Only CDR3 DNA remains: 51 bases, in frame from the first base. This clone appeared a few times. No cognate antigen has been identified for it. Base qualities are not at hand, and no much larger clone is one base apart. Sequencing input: CD4+ T cells sorted from blood. The source is a human donor in good health. Recombination connected TRBV19 to TRBJ2-2; the D gene identity is not certain. The encoded CDR3 is CASSIDRGHANTGELFF. The nucleotides are TGTGCCAGTAGTATAGATCGTGGTCACGCGAACACCGGGGAGCTGTTTTTT. Beyond the CDR3, the reference TRBV19 and TRBJ2-2 genes provide the residues; the full variable domain reads: DGGITQSPKYLFRKEGQNVTLSCEQNLNHDAMYWYRQDPGQGLRLIYYSQIVNDFQKGDIAEGYSVSREKKESFPLTVTSAQKNPTAFYLCASSIDRGHANTGELFFGEGSRLTVL.